A selection of T cell receptor beta chains follows, all from one sample in a study of blood T cells in healthy people across ages. TCRdb recomputed calls from the 5' RACE reads with MiXCR, one row per CDR3 protein. The data show 1.4 million to 1.5 million distinct CDR3 sequences, around 39% seen once. Sequencing input: blood. All receptors derive from a woman aged 18 to 35 in good health. Each CDR3 is given with its conserved first and last residue. D genes are given only for firm matches. The size entry is marked missing in some rows and otherwise reads once, few, many or a size class.

d_call j_call v_call clone_size cdr3_nt cdr3_aa
. TRBJ1-6 TRBV3-1 . TGTGCCAGCAGCCAAGGGGCCTTAAATTCACCCCTCCACTTT CASSQGALNSPLHF
TRBD1 TRBJ1-1 TRBV20-1 . TGCAGTGCTAGCGAGGGGGCGAACACTGAAGCTTTCTTT CSASEGANTEAFF
TRBD2 TRBJ2-5 TRBV20-1 . TGCAGTGCTAGAGATATGAGGTCTAGCGGGCGGATTCAAGAGACCCAGTACTTC CSARDMRSSGRIQETQYF
. TRBJ2-7 TRBV20-1 . TGCAGTTCCAGCCGACGGGGCGAGCAGTACTTC CSSSRRGEQYF
TRBD1 TRBJ2-5 TRBV7-7 many TGTGCCAGCAGCTCTGACAGGGGAGAGACCCAGTACTTC CASSSDRGETQYF
. TRBJ2-2 TRBV3-1 few TGTGCCAGCAGCCATCTCCGTGGCAACACCGGGGAGCTGTTTTTT CASSHLRGNTGELFF
. TRBJ1-2 TRBV4-2 . TGTGCCAGCAGCCAAGAACTTTTTCGGGGCTACACCTTC CASSQELFRGYTF
TRBD2 TRBJ2-7 TRBV9 few TGTGCTAGCAGCGTAACCGGGACTAGCGGGTACGAGCAGTACTTC CASSVTGTSGYEQYF
. TRBJ2-1 TRBV6-1 . TGTGCCAGCATCCTTAAGGGGCCACAGGCCTCCTACAATGAGCAGTTCTTC CASILKGPQASYNEQFF
TRBD2 TRBJ2-5 TRBV20-1 . TGCAGTGCTATGTATTCGGCTAGCGGGGGGCGGTACCAAGAGACCCAGTACTTC CSAMYSASGGRYQETQYF
TRBD1 TRBJ2-7 TRBV28 . TGTGCCAGCAGGCAGACAGGGGATCAATACGAGCAGTACTTC CASRQTGDQYEQYF